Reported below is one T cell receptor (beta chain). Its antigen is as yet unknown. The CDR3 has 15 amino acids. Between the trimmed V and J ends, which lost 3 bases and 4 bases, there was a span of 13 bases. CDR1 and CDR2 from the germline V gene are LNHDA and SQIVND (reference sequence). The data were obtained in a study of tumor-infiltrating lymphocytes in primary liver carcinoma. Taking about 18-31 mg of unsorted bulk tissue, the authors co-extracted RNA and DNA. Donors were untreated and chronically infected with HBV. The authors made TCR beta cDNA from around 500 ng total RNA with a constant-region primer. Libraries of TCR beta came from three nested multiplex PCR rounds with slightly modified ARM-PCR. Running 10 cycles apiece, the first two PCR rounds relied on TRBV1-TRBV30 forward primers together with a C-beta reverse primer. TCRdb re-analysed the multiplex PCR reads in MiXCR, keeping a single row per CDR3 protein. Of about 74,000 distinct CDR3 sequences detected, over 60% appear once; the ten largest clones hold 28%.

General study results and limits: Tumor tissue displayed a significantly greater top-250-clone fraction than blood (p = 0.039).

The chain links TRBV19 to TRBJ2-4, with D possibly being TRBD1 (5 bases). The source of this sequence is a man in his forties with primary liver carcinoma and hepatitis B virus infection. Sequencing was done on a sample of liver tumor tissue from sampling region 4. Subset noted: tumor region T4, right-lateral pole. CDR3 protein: CASSIAGMSKNIQYF. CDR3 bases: TGTGCCAGTAGTATCGCAGGGATGTCAAAAAACATTCAGTACTTC.